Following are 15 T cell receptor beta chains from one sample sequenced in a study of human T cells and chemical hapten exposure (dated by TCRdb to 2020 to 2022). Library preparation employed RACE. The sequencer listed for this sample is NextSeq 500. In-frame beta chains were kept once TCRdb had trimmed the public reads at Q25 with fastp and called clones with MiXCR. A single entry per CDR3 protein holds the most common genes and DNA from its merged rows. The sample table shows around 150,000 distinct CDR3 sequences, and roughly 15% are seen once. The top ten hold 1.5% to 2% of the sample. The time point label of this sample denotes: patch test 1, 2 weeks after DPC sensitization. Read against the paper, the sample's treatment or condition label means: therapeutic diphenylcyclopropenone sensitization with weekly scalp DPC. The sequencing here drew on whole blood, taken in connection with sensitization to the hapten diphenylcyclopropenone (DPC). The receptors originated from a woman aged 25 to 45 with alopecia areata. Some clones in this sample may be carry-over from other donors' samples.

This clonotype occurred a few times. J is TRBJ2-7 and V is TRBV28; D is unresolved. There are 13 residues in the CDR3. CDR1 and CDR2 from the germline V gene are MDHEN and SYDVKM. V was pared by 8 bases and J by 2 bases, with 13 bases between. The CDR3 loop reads CASARGFAYEQYF. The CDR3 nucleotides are TGTGCCAGCGCCCGTGGGTTCGCCTACGAGCAGTACTTC.

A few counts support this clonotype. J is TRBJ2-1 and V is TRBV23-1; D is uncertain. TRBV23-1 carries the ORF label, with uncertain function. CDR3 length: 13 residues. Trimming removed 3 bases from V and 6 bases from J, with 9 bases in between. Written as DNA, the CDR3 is TGCGCCAGCAGTCAGTCGGGTTCCAATGAGCAGTTCTTC. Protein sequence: CASSQSGSNEQFF.

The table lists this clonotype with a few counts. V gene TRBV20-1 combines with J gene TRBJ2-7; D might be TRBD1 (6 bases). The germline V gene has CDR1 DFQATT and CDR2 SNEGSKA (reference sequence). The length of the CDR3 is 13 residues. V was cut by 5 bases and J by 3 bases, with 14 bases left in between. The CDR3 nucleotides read TGCAGTGCTGGCCCCGAGGGGGTCTACGAGCAGTACTTC. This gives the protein CSAGPEGVYEQYF.

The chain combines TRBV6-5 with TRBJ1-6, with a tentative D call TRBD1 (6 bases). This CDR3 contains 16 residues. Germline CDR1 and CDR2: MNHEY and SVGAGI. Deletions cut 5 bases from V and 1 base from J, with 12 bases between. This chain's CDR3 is CASSLQGGSYNSPLHF. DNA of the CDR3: TGTGCCAGCAGTCTACAGGGAGGGTCCTATAATTCACCCCTCCACTTT.

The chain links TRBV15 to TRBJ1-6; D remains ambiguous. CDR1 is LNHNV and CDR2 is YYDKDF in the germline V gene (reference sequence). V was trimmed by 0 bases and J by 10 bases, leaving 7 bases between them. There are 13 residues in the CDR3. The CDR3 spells CATSRDRPSPLHF. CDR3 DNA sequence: TGTGCCACCAGCAGAGATCGGCCCTCACCCCTCCACTTT.

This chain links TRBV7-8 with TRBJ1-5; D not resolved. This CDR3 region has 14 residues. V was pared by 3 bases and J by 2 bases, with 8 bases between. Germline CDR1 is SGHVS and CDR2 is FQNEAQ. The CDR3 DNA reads TGTGCCAGCAGCTTCCAAACTGGCAATCAGCCCCAGCATTTT. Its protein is CASSFQTGNQPQHF.

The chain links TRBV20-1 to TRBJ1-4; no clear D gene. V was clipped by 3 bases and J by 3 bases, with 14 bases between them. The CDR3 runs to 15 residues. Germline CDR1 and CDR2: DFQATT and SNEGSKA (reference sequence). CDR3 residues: CSARDQGGANEKLFF. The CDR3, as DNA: TGCAGTGCTAGGGACCAAGGAGGAGCTAATGAAAAACTGTTTTTT.

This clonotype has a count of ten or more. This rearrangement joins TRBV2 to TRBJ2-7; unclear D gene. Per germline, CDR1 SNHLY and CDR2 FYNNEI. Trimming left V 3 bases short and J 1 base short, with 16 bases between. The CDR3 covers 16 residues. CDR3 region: CASSDPKKAGSYEQYF. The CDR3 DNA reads TGTGCCAGCAGTGACCCGAAGAAGGCAGGTTCCTACGAGCAGTACTTC.

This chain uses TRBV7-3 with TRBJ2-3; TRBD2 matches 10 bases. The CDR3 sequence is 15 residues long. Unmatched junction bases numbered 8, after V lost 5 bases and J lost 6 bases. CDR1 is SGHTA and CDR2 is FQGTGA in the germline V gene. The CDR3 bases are TGTGCCAGCAGCCCAAGCGGGAGGGCCTCTGATACGCAGTATTTT. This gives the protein CASSPSGRASDTQYF.

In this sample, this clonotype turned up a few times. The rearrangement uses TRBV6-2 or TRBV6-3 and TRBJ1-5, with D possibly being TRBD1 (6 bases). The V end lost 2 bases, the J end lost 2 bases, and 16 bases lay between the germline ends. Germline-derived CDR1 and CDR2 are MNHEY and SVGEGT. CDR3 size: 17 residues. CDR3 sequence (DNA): TGTGCCAGCAGTTACGAGCCGACAGGTAGGGGCAATCAGCCCCAGCATTTT. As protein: CASSYEPTGRGNQPQHF.

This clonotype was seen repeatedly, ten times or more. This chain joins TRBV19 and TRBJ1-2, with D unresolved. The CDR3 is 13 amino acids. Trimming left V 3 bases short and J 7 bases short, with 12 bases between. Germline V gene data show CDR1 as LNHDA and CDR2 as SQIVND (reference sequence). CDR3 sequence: CASSIEASRGYTF. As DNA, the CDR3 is TGTGCCAGTAGTATCGAGGCAAGCCGTGGCTACACCTTC.

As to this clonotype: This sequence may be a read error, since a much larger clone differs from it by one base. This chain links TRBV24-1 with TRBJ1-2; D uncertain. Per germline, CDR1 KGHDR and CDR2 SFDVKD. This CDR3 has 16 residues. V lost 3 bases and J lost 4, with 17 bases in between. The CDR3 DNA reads TGTGCCACCAGTGATGGCCACGGAGACCCGAGCTATGGCTACACCTTC. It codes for CATSDGHGDPSYGYTF.

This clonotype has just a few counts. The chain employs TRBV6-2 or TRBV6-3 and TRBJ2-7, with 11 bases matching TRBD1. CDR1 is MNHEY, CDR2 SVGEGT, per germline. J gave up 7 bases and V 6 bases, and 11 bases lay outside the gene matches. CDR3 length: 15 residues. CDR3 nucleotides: TGTGCCAGCAGATCCCGAATGGGACAGGGGGAAGAGCAGTACTTC. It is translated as CASRSRMGQGEEQYF.

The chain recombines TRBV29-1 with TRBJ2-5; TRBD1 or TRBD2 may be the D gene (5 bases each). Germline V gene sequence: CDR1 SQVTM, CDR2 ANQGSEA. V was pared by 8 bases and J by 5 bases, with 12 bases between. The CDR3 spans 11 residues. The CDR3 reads CSTTWGETQYF. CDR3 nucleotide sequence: TGCAGCACAACGTGGGGGGAGACCCAGTACTTC.

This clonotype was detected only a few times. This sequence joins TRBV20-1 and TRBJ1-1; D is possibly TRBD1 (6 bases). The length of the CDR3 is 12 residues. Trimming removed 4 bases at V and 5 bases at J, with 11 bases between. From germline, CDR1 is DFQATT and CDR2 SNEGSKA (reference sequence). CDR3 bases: TGCAGTGCTAAACAGGGTAAAACTGAAGCTTTCTTT. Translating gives CSAKQGKTEAFF.